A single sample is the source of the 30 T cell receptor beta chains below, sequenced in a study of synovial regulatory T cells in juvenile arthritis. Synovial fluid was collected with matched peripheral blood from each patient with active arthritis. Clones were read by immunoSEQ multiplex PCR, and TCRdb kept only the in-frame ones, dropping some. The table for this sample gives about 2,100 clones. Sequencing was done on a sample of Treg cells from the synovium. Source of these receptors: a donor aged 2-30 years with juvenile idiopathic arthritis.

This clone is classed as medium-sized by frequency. The CDR3 spells CASSLMGHADQPQHF. The rearrangement links TRBV5-4 to TRBJ1-5; absent DNA, TCRdb's TRBD1 call cannot be checked. Germline CDR1 is SGHNT and CDR2 is YYREEE (reference sequence). The CDR3 extends over 15 amino acids. A DNA sequence was not provided.

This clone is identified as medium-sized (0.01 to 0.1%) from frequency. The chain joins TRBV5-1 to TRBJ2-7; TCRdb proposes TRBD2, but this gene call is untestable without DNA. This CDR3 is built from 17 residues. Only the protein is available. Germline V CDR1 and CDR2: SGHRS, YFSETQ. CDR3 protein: CASSTGLAGAYSYEQYF.

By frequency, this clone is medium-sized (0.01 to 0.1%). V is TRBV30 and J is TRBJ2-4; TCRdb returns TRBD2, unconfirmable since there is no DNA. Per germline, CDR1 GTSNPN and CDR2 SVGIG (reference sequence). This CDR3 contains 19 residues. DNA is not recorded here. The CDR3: CAWSSGGGLAGGAKNIQYF.

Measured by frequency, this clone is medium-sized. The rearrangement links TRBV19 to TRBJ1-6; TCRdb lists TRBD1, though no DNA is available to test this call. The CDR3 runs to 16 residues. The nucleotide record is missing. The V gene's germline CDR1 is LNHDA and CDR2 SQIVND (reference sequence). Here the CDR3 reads CASSMLRGQADSPLHF.

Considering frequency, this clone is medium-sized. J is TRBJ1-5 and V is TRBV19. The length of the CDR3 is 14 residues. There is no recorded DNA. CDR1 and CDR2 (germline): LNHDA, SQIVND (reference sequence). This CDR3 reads CASSIERVNQPQHF.

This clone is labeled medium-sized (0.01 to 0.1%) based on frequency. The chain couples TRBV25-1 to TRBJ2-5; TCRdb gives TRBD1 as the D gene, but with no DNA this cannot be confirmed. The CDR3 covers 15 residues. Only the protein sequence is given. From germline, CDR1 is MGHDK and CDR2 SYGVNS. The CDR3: CASSEKGRGRETQYF. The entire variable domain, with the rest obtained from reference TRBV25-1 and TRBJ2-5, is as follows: EADIYQTPRYLVIGTGKKITLECSQTMGHDKMYWYQQDPGMELHLIHYSYGVNSTEKGDLSSESTVSRIRTEHFPLTLESARPSHTSQYLCASSEKGRGRETQYFGPGTRLLVL.

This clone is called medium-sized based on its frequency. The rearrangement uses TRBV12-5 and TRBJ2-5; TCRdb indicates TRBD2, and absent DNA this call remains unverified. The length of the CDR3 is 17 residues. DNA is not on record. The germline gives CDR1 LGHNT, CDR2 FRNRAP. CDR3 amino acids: CASGYRGGTGSKETQYF.

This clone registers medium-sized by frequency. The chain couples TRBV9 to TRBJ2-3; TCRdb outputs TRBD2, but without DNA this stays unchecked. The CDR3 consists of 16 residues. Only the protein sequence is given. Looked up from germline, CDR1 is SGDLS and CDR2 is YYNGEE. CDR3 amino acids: CASSARGLPLTDTQYF.

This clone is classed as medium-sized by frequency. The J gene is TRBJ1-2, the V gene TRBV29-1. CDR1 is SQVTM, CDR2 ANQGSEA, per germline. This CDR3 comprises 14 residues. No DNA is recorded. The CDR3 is CSVVAGGRGYGYTF.

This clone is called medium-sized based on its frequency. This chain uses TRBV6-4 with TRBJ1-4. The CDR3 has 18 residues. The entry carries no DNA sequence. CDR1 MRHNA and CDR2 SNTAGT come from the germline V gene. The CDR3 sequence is CASSDLRNRSGWYEKLFF.

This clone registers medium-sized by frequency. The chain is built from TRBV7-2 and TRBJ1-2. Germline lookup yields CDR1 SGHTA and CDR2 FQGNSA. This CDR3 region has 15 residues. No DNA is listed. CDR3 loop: CASSLVGGDPNGYTF.

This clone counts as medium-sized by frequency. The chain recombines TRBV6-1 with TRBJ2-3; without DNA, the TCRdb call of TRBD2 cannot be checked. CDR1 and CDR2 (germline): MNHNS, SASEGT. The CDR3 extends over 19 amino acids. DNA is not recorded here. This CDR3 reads CASSETGSRWRETPDTQYF.

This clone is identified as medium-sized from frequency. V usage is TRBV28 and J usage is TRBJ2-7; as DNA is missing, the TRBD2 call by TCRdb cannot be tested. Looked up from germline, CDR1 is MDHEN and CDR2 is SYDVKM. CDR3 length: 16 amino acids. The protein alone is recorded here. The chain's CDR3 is CASSLGILAGVYEQYF.

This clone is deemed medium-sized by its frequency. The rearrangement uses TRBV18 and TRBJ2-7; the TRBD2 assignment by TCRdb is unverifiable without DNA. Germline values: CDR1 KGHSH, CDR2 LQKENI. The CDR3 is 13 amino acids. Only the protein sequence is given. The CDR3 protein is CASSLRGGDEQYF.

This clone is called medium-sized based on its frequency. CDR3 residues: CAISEQGAGANYGYTF. The chain uses TRBV10-3 and TRBJ1-2; TCRdb proposes TRBD1, but this gene call is untestable without DNA. The CDR3 has 16 amino acids. The coding DNA is unavailable. The V gene's germline CDR1 is ENHRY and CDR2 SYGVKD.

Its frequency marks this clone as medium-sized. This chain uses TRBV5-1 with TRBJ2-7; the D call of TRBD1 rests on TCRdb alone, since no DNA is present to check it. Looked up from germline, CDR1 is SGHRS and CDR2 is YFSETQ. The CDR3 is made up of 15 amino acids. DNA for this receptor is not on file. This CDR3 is CASSLGGPLSYEQYF. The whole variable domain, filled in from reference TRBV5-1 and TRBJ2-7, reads KAGVTQTPRYLIKTRGQQVTLSCSPISGHRSVSWYQQTPGQGLQFLFEYFSETQRNKGNFPGRFSGRQFSNSRSEMNVSTLELGDSALYLCASSLGGPLSYEQYFGPGTRLTVT.

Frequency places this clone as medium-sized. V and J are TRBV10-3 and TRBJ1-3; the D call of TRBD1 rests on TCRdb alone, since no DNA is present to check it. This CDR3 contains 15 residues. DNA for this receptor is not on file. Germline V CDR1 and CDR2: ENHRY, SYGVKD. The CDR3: CASTTGTLSGNTIYF.

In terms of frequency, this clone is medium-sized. This CDR3 is CASSNEYLGYTF. This sequence joins TRBV5-4 and TRBJ1-2. CDR1 is SGHNT and CDR2 is YYREEE in the germline V gene (reference sequence). The CDR3 has 12 amino acids. DNA is not recorded here.

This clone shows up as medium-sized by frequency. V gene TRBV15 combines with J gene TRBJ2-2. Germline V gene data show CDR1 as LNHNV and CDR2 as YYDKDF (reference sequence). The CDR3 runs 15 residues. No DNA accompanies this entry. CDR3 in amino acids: CATSRVGDNTGELFF.

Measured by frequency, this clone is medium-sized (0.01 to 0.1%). CDR3 residues: CASSFQGNTEAFF. V and J are TRBV7-2 and TRBJ1-1; TCRdb designates TRBD1, a call that cannot be tested without DNA. CDR3 length equals 13 residues. The protein alone is recorded here. Per the germline V gene, CDR1 is SGHTA and CDR2 is FQGNSA. The variable domain in full, completed from reference TRBV7-2 and TRBJ1-1, reads GAGVSQSPSNKVTEKGKDVELRCDPISGHTALYWYRQSLGQGLEFLIYFQGNSAPDKSGLPSDRFSAERTGGSVSTLTIQRTQQEDSAVYLCASSFQGNTEAFFGQGTRLTVV.

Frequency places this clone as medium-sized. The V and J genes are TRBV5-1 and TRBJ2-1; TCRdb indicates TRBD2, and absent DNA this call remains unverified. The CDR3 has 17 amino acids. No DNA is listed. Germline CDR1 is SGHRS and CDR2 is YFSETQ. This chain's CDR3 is CASSSLLVVAGRGEQFF.

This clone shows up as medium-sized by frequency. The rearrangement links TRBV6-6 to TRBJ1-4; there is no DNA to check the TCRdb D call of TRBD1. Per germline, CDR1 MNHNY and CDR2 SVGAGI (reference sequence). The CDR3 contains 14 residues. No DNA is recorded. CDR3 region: CASSYSGQYGKLFF.

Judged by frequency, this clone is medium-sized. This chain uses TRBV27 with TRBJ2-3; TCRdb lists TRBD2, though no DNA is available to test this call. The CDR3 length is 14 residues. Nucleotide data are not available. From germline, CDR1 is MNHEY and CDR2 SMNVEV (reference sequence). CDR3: CASSGLAGGFTQYF.

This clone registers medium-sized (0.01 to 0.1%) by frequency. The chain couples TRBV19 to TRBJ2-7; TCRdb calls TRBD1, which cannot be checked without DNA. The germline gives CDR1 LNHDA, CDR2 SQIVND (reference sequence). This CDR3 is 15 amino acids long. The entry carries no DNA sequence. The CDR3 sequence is CASSIGDRGLYEQYF.

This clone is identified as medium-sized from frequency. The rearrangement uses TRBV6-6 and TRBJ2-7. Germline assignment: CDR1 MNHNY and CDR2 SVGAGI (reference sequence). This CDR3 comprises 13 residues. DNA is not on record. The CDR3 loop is CASSYSKSYEQYF.

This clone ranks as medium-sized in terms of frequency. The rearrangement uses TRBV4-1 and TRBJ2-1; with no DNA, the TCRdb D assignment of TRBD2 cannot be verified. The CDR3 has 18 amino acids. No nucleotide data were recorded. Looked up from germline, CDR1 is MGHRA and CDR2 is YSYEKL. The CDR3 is CASSRATSGRARYNEQFF.

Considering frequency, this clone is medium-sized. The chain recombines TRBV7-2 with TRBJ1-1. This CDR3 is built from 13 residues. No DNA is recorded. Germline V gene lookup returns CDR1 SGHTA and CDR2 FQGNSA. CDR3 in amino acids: CASSLNGDLEAFF.

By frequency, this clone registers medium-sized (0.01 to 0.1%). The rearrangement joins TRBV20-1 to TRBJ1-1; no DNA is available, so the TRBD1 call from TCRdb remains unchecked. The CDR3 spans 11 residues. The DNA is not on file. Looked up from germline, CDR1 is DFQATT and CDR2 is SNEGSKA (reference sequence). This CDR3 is CSPQGIGEAFF.

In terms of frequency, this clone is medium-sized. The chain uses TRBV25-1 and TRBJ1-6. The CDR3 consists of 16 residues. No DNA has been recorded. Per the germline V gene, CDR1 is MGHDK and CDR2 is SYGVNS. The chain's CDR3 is CASSALVGQSNSPLHF.

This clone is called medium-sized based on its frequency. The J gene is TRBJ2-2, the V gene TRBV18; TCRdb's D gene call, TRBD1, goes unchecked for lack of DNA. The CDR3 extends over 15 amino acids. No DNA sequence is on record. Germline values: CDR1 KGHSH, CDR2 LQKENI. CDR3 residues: CASSPWTANTGELFF.